A single T cell receptor beta chain is shown here with its context. These data belong to a study of CD8+ T cells in alopecia areata. Isolated RNA was reverse transcribed into cDNA used as the sequencing template. Method: immunoSEQ multiplex PCR; TCRdb's copy keeps in-frame clones and lacks some. The table shows 75,000 to 100,000 clones, with 40% to 55% occurring only once. Peripheral blood and lesional scalp punch biopsies came from alopecia areata patients. Germline CDR1 GTSNPN, CDR2 SVGIG (reference sequence). This CDR3 is 15 amino acids long. The ends were cut back, 2 bases at V and 2 bases at J, with 14 bases in the middle.

The clonotype originates from a human donor with alopecia areata. This chain joins TRBV30 and TRBJ2-3; D uncertain. The sample consisted of CD4+ T cells sorted from blood. CDR3 DNA sequence: TGTGCCTGGAGTACCCATAGTGGAATCACAGATACGCAGTATTTT. It specifies CAWSTHSGITDTQYF.